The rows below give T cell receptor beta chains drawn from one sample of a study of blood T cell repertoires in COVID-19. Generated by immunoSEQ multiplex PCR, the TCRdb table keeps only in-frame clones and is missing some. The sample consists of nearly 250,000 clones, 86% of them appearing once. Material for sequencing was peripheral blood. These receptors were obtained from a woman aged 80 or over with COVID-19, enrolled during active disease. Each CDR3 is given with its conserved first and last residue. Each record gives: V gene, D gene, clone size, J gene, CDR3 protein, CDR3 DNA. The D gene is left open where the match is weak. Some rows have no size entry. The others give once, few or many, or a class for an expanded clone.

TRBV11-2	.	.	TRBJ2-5	CASSLGRGSQETQYF	TGTGCCAGCAGCTTAGGGCGGGGCTCCCAAGAGACCCAGTACTTC
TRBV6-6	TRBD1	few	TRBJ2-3	CASMRTGGTDTQYF	TGTGCCAGCATGAGGACAGGGGGCACAGATACGCAGTATTTT
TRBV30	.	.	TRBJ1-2	CACGNTTGYGYTF	TGTGCCTGCGGGAATACGACGGGCTATGGCTACACCTTC
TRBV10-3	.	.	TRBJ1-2	CAFHSGTHYGYTF	TGTGCCTTTCACTCCGGGACACATTATGGCTACACCTTC
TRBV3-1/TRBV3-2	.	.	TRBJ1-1	CASSQGIIRGTFF	TGTGCCAGCAGCCAAGGAATAATCAGAGGTACTTTCTTT
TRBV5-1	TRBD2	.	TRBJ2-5	CASSVGLAGQETQYF	TGCGCCAGCAGCGTGGGACTAGCGGGTCAAGAGACCCAGTACTTC
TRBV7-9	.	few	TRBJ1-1	CASSSRVPAEAFF	TGTGCCAGCAGTTCCCGGGTACCTGCTGAAGCTTTCTTT
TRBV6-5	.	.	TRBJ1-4	CASSSRGGTDYEKLFF	TGTGCCAGCAGTTCCCGCGGGGGGACGGACTATGAAAAACTGTTTTTT
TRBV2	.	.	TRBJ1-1	CASSEEVGTEAFF	TGTGCCAGCAGTGAGGAGGTGGGCACTGAAGCTTTCTTT
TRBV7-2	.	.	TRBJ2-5	CASSFQYQETQYF	TGTGCCAGCAGCTTCCAGTACCAAGAGACCCAGTACTTC
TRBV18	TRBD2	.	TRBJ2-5	CASSPPGTRETQGTQYF	TGTGCCAGCTCACCGCCCGGGACTAGGGAAACCCAGGGGACCCAGTACTTC
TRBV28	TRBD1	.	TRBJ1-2	CASTLAPDRGYYGYTF	TGTGCCAGCACCCTAGCCCCTGACAGGGGGTACTATGGCTACACCTTC
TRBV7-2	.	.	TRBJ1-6	CASSLEQGAYNSPLHF	TGTGCCAGCAGCTTAGAGCAGGGCGCTTATAATTCACCCCTCCACTTT
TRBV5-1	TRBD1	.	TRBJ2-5	CASSSTRGLTGPVETQYF	TGCGCCAGCAGCTCGACCCGAGGACTGACAGGGCCAGTCGAGACCCAGTACTTC
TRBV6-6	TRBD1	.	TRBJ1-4	CASRQGGFRTNEKLFF	TGTGCCAGCAGACAGGGGGGGTTTAGGACTAATGAAAAACTGTTTTTT
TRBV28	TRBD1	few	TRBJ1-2	CASTPGGGSEGYTF	TGTGCCAGCACACCAGGGGGCGGCTCAGAAGGCTACACCTTC
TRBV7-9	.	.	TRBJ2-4	CASSPRGGKNIQYF	TGTGCCAGCAGCCCGCGGGGTGGCAAAAACATTCAGTACTTC
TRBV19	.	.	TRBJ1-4	CASSTLQINNEKLFF	TGTGCCAGTAGTACCCTACAGATAAACAATGAAAAACTGTTTTTT
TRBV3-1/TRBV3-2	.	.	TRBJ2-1	CASGKRTAVYNEQFF	TGTGCCAGCGGTAAAAGGACAGCCGTTTACAATGAGCAGTTCTTC
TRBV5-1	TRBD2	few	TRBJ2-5	CASSFGSGGKETQYF	TGCGCCAGCAGCTTTGGAAGCGGGGGTAAGGAGACCCAGTACTTC
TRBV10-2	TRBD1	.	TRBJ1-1	CASSESAGGPNTEAFF	TGCGCCAGCAGTGAGTCGGCAGGGGGCCCGAACACTGAAGCTTTCTTT
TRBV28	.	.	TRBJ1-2	CASSYSSNYGYTF	TGTGCCAGCAGCTACAGCTCCAACTATGGCTACACCTTC
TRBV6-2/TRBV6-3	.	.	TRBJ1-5	CASSYSGVDQPQHF	TGTGCCAGCAGTTACTCAGGAGTGGATCAGCCCCAGCATTTT
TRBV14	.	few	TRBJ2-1	CASSQVLGGEQFF	TGTGCCAGCAGCCAAGTCCTCGGCGGCGAGCAGTTCTTC
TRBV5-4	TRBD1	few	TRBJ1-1	CASSLQGADTEAFF	TGTGCCAGCAGCCTACAGGGGGCGGACACTGAAGCTTTCTTT
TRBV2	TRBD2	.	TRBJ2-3	CASRWTSETDTQYF	TGTGCCAGCAGGTGGACTAGCGAAACAGATACGCAGTATTTT
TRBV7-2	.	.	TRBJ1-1	CASSLKRLNTEAFF	TGTGCCAGCAGCTTAAAACGGTTGAACACTGAAGCTTTCTTT
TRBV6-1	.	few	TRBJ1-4	CASSDWGPNEKLFF	TGTGCCAGCAGTGATTGGGGGCCCAATGAAAAACTGTTTTTT
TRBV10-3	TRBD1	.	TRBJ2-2	CAIRSKTQGAQTGELFF	TGTGCCATCAGGTCGAAAACACAGGGGGCGCAGACCGGGGAGCTGTTTTTT
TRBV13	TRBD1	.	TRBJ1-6	CASSKTGGGGLSYNSPLHF	TGTGCCAGCAGCAAGACAGGGGGGGGCGGGTTGTCCTATAATTCACCCCTCCACTTT
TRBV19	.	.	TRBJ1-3	CASRPENSGNTIYF	TGTGCCAGTAGACCAGAAAACTCTGGAAACACCATATATTTT
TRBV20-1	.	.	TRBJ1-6	CSASRGASRGSSYNSPLHF	TGCAGTGCTAGTCGGGGGGCGAGCCGCGGGAGCTCCTATAATTCACCCCTCCACTTT
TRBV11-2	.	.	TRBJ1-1	CASRQGDTEAFF	TGTGCCAGCAGACAGGGAGACACTGAAGCTTTCTTT
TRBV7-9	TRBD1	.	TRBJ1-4	CASSSDREGEKLFF	TGTGCCAGCAGCTCGGACAGGGAGGGGGAAAAACTGTTTTTT
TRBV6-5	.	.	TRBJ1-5	CASGATGLRPQHF	TGTGCCAGCGGAGCTACAGGGTTAAGGCCCCAGCATTTT
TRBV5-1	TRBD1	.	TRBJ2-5	CASSSGQAQETQYF	TGCGCCAGCAGCTCGGGACAGGCCCAAGAGACCCAGTACTTC
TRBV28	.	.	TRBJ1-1	CASPAGGALNEAFF	TGTGCCAGCCCTGCGGGAGGGGCTCTTAATGAAGCTTTCTTT
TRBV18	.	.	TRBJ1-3	CASSPDLSSGNTIYF	TGTGCCAGCTCACCAGACTTAAGCTCTGGAAACACCATATATTTT
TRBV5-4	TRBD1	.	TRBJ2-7	CASSLGGTGVLYEQYF	TGTGCCAGCAGCTTGGGAGGGACAGGGGTCCTCTACGAGCAGTACTTC
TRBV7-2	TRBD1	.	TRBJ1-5	CASSQGQGAFQPQHF	TGTGCCAGCAGCCAGGGACAGGGGGCATTTCAGCCCCAGCATTTT
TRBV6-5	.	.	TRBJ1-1	CASSYSISQAEAFF	TGTGCCAGCAGTTACTCGATTTCCCAGGCTGAAGCTTTCTTT
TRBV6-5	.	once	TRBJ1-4	CASSQGEKLFF	TGTGCCAGCAGTCAGGGTGAAAAACTGTTTTTT
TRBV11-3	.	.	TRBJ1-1	CASSLDVRTRTAKVTEAFF	TGTGCCAGCAGCTTAGATGTCCGGACTCGGACAGCGAAGGTCACTGAAGCTTTCTTT
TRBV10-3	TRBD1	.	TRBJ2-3	CATRLGQGTDTQYF	TGTGCCACCCGCCTTGGACAGGGCACAGATACGCAGTATTTT
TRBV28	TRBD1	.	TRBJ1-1	CATVGQGGVTEAFF	TGTGCCACCGTGGGACAGGGAGGGGTCACTGAAGCTTTCTTT
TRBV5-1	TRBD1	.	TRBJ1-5	CASSPLTGGINQPQHF	TGCGCCAGCAGCCCATTGACAGGGGGGATTAATCAGCCCCAGCATTTT
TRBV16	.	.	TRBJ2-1	CASSQFDSLSSYNEQFF	TGTGCCAGCAGCCAATTTGACAGCCTTAGCTCCTACAATGAGCAGTTCTTC
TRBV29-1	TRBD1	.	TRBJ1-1	CSVAATGYMNTEAFF	TGCAGCGTCGCCGCGACAGGGTACATGAACACTGAAGCTTTCTTT
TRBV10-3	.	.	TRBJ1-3	CATHGSTGNTIYF	TGTGCCACCCACGGGTCTACTGGAAACACCATATATTTT
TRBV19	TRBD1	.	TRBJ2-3	CASRDRGHSTDTQYF	TGTGCCAGTCGCGACAGGGGCCATAGCACAGATACGCAGTATTTT
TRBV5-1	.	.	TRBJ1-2	CASSQTDGVYGYTF	TGCGCCAGCAGCCAAACCGACGGAGTCTATGGCTACACCTTC
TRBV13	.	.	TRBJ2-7	CASRGTGSYEQYF	TGTGCCAGCAGGGGAACAGGGTCCTACGAGCAGTACTTC
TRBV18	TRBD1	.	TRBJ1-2	CASSLGQGRGYGYTF	TGTGCCAGCTCTCTCGGACAGGGACGAGGCTATGGCTACACCTTC
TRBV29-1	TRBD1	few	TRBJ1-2	CSAGQGDYGYTF	TGCAGCGCAGGACAGGGTGACTATGGCTACACCTTC
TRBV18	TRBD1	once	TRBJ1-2	CASSPSTGGDYGYTF	TGTGCCAGCTCACCCTCGACAGGGGGCGACTATGGCTACACCTTC